This TCR beta chain was documented in a study of T-cell memory formation after mild COVID-19. Overall study context: Clustering of TCRs was largely donor specific. Findings and limits, study-wide: The study detected some responding clones in pre-infection memory, suggesting cross-reactive memory joined. CD4+ bias marked clones expanding day 15 to 37, unlike balanced contracting clones.

TCRdb re-called the 5' RACE reads with MiXCR, one entry per CDR3 protein. This sample has 450,000 to 650,000 distinct CDR3 sequences; less than 25% occur once, and the top ten carry around 8.4%. Unmatched junction bases numbered 3, after V lost 0 bases and J lost 1 base. The CDR3 loop spans 15 amino acids. The germline CDR1 and CDR2 sequences are SGDLS and YYNGEE. Concerning this clonotype itself: Its specificity is unknown.

Specimen: PBMCs or a T cell subset sorted from them (not recorded which). This chain links TRBV9 with TRBJ1-1; TRBD1 agrees at 7 bases. The sequence was obtained from an adult woman who had mild COVID-19 (a few samples of this study predate the infection). Cell type and time point are not known. The CDR3 nucleotides read TGTGCCAGCAGCGTAGGGGACAGCACGAACACTGAAGCTTTCTTT. It yields the protein CASSVGDSTNTEAFF.